This TCR beta chain was profiled in a study of blood T cell repertoires in COVID-19 (TCRdb year 2020). Describing the broader study: Collaborator samples came from the United States, Italy and Spain and covered acute and convalescent phases of COVID-19. The material from the prospective study consisted of cDNA or gDNA derived from T cells, B-cell-depleted T cells, or PBMCs. The dataset comprised deeply sampled blood TCRbeta repertoires from subjects exposed to, actively infected with, or recovered from COVID-19. The repertoires were released in a freely available public database intended as a resource for research on the immune response to SARS-CoV-2. The samples were drawn from two sources: the first 160 participants of the ongoing ImmuneRACE study, and 1,000 to 1,500 subjects contributed by 6 global collaborators. The sample metadata nearly always contained a de-identified subject ID, COVID-19 status, age in years and sex. Where HLA class I and class II types were available, the types were taken from metadata supplied by the sample provider, not from assay-based typing. Study-level results and caveats: How much clinical and demographic metadata was included differed by source and by participant, and the metadata was provided uncurated.

As concerns this clone: Its antigen target is currently unknown. Base qualities are not recorded, but no much larger clone differs from it by a single base.

TCRbeta CDR3 regions were amplified from genomic DNA by means of the immunoSEQ Assay, a bias-controlled multiplex PCR. On the study's bioinformatics: Nucleated cell counts per sample were estimated from amplification of reference gene primers within the assay. To quantify the absolute abundance of each unique TCRbeta CDR3 rearrangement, sequence reads were collapsed and filtered. For each sample, productive Simpson clonality was calculated as the square root of Simpson's diversity index across productive rearrangements. TCRdb's version of the immuneACCESS table is confined to in-frame rearrangements and falls short of the full clone set. An unresolved V gene accounts for under half of the shortfall where checked; the remainder is of unknown origin. V, J and clone size are taken as reported in that table, and D and trimming were inferred from the DNA itself. The table for this sample lists about 170,000 clones; approximately 85% of them were counted only once. The ten largest clones represent approximately 1.1% of the sample.

A second Seattle source provided samples from volunteer blood donors who had recovered from COVID-19. Whole blood was collected in K2EDTA tubes by collaborating institutions according to the institutions' own protocols. Collaborator samples were shipped for TCRbeta analysis as frozen whole blood, isolated PBMCs, or DNA extracted from either sample type. The sequenced sample consisted of peripheral blood. This TCR was recovered from a man aged 55-75 years who had recovered from COVID-19.

The bases are TGTGCCAGCAGCTTTATCTCAGGGGGCACCGGGGAGCTGTTTTTT. Its protein is CASSFISGGTGELFF. This sequence uses TRBV11-1 and TRBJ2-2, with 7 middle bases fitting TRBD1. The CDR3, from cysteine to phenylalanine, totals 15 residues. The retained sequence is limited to the CDR3, 45 bases, with the frame set at the first base. Germline trimming amounts to 3 bases on V and 4 bases on J, with 5 as the count of junction bases outside the gene matches. The germline V gene (reference sequence) supplies CDR1 SGHAT and CDR2 FQDESV.